The present TCR beta chain was sequenced within a study of T cells in Graves' hyperthyroidism and ophthalmopathy. The table lists this clonotype with many counts. Its antigen is still unknown. Amplification of TCR beta CDR3 regions was performed using RNA transcripts as template. A first-round RT-PCR of the TCR CDR3 used the HTBI primer set. Each CDR3 protein is one row after TCRdb ran MiXCR on the multiplex PCR reads. The sample contains 100,000 to 140,000 distinct CDR3 sequences, more than 15% of which appear only once. V trimming: 6 bases; J trimming: 7 bases; junction bases outside the gene matches: 1. This CDR3 region has 12 residues. Germline values: CDR1 DFQATT, CDR2 SNEGSKA (reference sequence). Whole-study results and caveats: Most clonotypes expanded in the thyroid (above 0.001) were also present in blood.

Patients aged 18 to 65 had newly diagnosed hyperthyroidism lasting under 2 months. Out of 10 ml of fresh peripheral blood came the PBMCs. The material sequenced was blood. The chain couples TRBV20-1 to TRBJ1-6; 9 bases map to TRBD1. This sequence originates from a woman aged 50 to 60 with Graves' hyperthyroidism. The CDR3 DNA is TGCAGTGCCGGACAGGGGAATTCACCCCTCCACTTT. Its translation: CSAGQGNSPLHF.